This is a list of T cell receptor beta chains from one sample in a study of control samples from healthy donors and cancer patients. Profiled with immunoSEQ multiplex PCR; TCRdb holds only in-frame clones, not every one. The top ten hold 40% of the sample, which has about 120,000 clones, 89% seen once. Specimen: blood. The receptors derive from a man aged 50-59 years in good health. Both conserved end residues are part of each CDR3. D genes are given only for firm matches. Clone size is shown for a subset of rows, as once, few, many or a class of expanded clone.

CASSDQETQYF TGTGCCAGCAGCGACCAAGAGACCCAGTACTTC - TRBJ2-5 - TRBV7-8
CSVEDRGDAEQYF TGCAGCGTTGAAGATCGAGGGGATGCCGAGCAGTACTTC - TRBJ2-7 - TRBV29-1
CASSFGGDEQYF TGCGCCAGCAGCTTTGGTGGTGACGAGCAGTACTTC - TRBJ2-7 - TRBV5-1
CASSLALMRFF TGTGCCAGCAGTCTAGCGCTCATGAGGTTCTTC - TRBJ2-1 - TRBV21-1
CATSASGGYGYTF TGTGCCACCAGCGCTTCCGGGGGATATGGCTACACCTTC - TRBJ1-2 - TRBV15
CASSIAGQGDGYGYTF TGTGCCAGTAGTATAGCAGGACAGGGAGACGGCTATGGCTACACCTTC - TRBJ1-2 TRBD1 TRBV19
CATSDGGQPQHF TGTGCCACCAGTGATGGGGGACAGCCCCAGCATTTT few TRBJ1-5 - TRBV24-1
CASSLRIAGTDTQYF TGTGCCAGCAGCTTGAGGATAGCGGGGACAGATACGCAGTATTTT - TRBJ2-3 TRBD2 TRBV5-4
CASSQRGKTYTEAFF TGTGCCAGCAGCCAAAGGGGGAAGACTTACACTGAAGCTTTCTTT - TRBJ1-1 - TRBV3-1/TRBV3-2
CASSTTVAGGGETQYF TGTGCCAGCAGCACCACAGTAGCGGGGGGCGGCGAGACCCAGTACTTC - TRBJ2-5 TRBD2 TRBV5-4
CASSSSLLATEETQYF TGTGCCAGCAGCTCTAGCCTACTAGCAACGGAAGAGACCCAGTACTTC - TRBJ2-5 - TRBV7-9
CASSPRGALGYTF TGTGCCAGCAGCCCTCGGGGGGCGCTTGGCTACACCTTC once TRBJ1-2 - TRBV13
CASSSRGGSYNEQFF TGTGCCAGCAGCTCTCGGGGGGGCTCCTACAATGAGCAGTTCTTC - TRBJ2-1 TRBD2 TRBV13
CASSPSGDNEQFF TGTGCCAGCTCACCATCAGGGGACAATGAGCAGTTCTTC - TRBJ2-1 - TRBV18
CAWRDTYNYGYTF TGTGCCTGGAGGGACACTTACAACTATGGCTACACCTTC once TRBJ1-2 - TRBV30
CASNVLAGGPGTGELFF TGTGCCAGCAACGTATTAGCGGGGGGGCCAGGAACCGGGGAGCTGTTTTTT - TRBJ2-2 TRBD2 TRBV5-6
CASSQGGQGNQPQHF TGTGCCAGCAGCCAAGGCGGACAGGGCAATCAGCCCCAGCATTTT - TRBJ1-5 TRBD1 TRBV3-1/TRBV3-2
CASSRRGSYNEQFF TGTGCCAGCTCGCGACGAGGTTCCTACAATGAGCAGTTCTTC once TRBJ2-1 - TRBV2
CSARLSYEQYF TGCAGTGCTAGGCTATCCTACGAGCAGTACTTC - TRBJ2-7 - TRBV20-1
CASSTSTDTQYF TGTGCCAGCAGTACTAGCACAGATACGCAGTATTTT - TRBJ2-3 - TRBV7-9
CASSFMRDGYTF TGTGCCAGCAGTTTTATGCGGGATGGCTACACCTTC - TRBJ1-2 - TRBV28
CASSTRGISTGELFF TGTGCCAGTAGTACGAGGGGAATCAGCACCGGGGAGCTGTTTTTT - TRBJ2-2 - TRBV19
CASSPGQWSGGEQYF TGTGCCAGCAGCCCCGGACAGTGGAGTGGCGGGGAGCAGTACTTC once TRBJ2-7 - TRBV7-2
CASSLTKTQYF TGCGCCAGCAGCTTGACGAAGACCCAGTACTTC - TRBJ2-5 - TRBV5-1
CASSHPGGAGANTEAFF TGTGCCAGCAGCCACCCAGGGGGCGCTGGGGCGAACACTGAAGCTTTCTTT - TRBJ1-1 TRBD1 TRBV7-4
CASSHTNTEAFF TGTGCCAGCAGTCATACCAACACTGAAGCTTTCTTT - TRBJ1-1 - TRBV5-8
CSANDRAWEGRGYTF TGCAGTGCTAATGACAGGGCCTGGGAGGGTAGGGGCTACACCTTC - TRBJ1-2 TRBD1 TRBV20-1
CASSQESGLAGPTDTQYF TGCGCCAGCAGCCAAGAATCTGGGCTAGCGGGGCCCACAGATACGCAGTATTTT - TRBJ2-3 TRBD2 TRBV4-1
CASSLNGGYTF TGCGCCAGCAGCCTGAACGGGGGCTACACCTTC - TRBJ1-2 - TRBV5-1
CASSPGTGSDYEQYF TGTGCCAGCAGCCCAGGGACAGGATCAGACTACGAGCAGTACTTC - TRBJ2-7 TRBD1 TRBV11-3
CASQTGGSYGYTF TGCGCCAGCCAGACAGGGGGAAGCTATGGCTACACCTTC - TRBJ1-2 TRBD1 TRBV10-1
CASSAQQGRVGNTIYF TGTGCCAGCAGCGCGCAACAGGGGAGAGTTGGAAACACCATATATTTT once TRBJ1-3 TRBD1 TRBV13
CAGRGPPSYEQYF TGTGCCGGAAGGGGACCTCCCTCTTACGAGCAGTACTTC - TRBJ2-7 - TRBV2